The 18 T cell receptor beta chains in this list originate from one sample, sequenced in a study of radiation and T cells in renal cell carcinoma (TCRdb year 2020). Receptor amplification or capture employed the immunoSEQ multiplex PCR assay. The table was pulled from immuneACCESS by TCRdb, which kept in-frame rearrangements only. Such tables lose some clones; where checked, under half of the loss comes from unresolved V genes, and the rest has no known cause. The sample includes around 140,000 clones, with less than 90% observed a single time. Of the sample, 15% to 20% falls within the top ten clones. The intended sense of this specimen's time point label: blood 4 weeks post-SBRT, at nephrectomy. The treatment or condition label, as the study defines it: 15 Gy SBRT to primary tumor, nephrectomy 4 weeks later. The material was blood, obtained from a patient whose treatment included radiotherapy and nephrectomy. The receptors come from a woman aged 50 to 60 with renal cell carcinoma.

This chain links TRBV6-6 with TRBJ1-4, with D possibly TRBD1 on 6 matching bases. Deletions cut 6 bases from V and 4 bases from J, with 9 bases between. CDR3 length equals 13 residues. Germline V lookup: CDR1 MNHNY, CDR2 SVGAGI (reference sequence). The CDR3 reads CASRRTVNEKLFF. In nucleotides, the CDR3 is TGTGCCAGCAGACGGACAGTTAATGAAAAACTGTTTTTT.

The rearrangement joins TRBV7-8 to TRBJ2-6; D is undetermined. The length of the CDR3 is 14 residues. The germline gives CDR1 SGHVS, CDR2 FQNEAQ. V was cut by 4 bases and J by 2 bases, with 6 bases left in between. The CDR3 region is CASSWTAGANVLTF. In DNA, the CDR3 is TGTGCCAGCAGCTGGACCGCTGGGGCCAACGTCCTGACTTTC.

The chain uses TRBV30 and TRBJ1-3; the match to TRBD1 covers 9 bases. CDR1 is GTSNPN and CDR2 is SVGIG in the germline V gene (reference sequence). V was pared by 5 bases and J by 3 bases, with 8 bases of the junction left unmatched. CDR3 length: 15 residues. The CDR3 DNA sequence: TGTGCCTGGGCGGGAGGGACAGGGATTGGAAACACCATATATTTT. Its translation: CAWAGGTGIGNTIYF.

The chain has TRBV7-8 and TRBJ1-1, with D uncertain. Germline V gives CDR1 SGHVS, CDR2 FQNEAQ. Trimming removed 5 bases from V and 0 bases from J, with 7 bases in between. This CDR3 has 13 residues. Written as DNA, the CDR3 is TGTGCCAGCAGCCAATCACTGAACACTGAAGCTTTCTTT. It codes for CASSQSLNTEAFF.

The chain's CDR3 is CAITRLAGGYNEQFF. The CDR3 bases are TGTGCCATCACCCGACTAGCGGGAGGATACAATGAGCAGTTCTTC. J is TRBJ2-1 and V is TRBV10-3; 13 bases match TRBD2. The CDR3 loop spans 15 amino acids. Per germline, CDR1 ENHRY and CDR2 SYGVKD. V lost 7 bases and J lost 4; bases outside the gene matches: 4.

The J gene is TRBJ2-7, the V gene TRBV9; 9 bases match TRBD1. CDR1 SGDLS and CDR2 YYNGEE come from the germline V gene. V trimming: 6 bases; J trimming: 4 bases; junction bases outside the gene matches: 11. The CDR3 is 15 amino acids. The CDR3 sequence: CASTRWDRAAYEQYF. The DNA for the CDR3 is TGTGCCAGCACGAGATGGGACAGGGCTGCTTACGAGCAGTACTTC.

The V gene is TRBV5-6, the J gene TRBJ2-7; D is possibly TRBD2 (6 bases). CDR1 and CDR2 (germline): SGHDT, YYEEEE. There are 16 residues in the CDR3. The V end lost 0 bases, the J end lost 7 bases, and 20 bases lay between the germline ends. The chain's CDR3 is CASSLGEESGPEEQYF. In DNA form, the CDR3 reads TGTGCCAGCAGCTTGGGGGAGGAGAGCGGGCCAGAAGAGCAGTACTTC.

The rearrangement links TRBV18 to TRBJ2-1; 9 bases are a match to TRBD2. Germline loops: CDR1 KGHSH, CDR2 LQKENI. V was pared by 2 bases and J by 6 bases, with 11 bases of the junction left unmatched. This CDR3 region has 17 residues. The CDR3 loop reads CASSPRASGTGGNEQFF. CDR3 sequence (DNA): TGTGCCAGCTCACCAAGGGCTAGCGGGACCGGAGGCAATGAGCAGTTCTTC.

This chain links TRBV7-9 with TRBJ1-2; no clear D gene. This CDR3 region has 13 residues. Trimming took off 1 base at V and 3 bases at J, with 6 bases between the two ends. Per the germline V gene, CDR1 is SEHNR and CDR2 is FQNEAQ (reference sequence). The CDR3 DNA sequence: TGTGCCAGCAGCTTAGGCCACCACTATGGCTACACCTTC. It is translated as CASSLGHHYGYTF.

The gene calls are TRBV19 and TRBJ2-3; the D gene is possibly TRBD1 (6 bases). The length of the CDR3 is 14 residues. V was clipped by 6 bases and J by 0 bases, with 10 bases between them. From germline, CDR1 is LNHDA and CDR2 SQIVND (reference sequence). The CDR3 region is CASRAGVSTDTQYF. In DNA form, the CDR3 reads TGTGCCAGTAGGGCAGGGGTGAGCACAGATACGCAGTATTTT. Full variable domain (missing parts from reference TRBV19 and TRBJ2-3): DGGITQSPKYLFRKEGQNVTLSCEQNLNHDAMYWYRQDPGQGLRLIYYSQIVNDFQKGDIAEGYSVSREKKESFPLTVTSAQKNPTAFYLCASRAGVSTDTQYFGPGTRLTVL.

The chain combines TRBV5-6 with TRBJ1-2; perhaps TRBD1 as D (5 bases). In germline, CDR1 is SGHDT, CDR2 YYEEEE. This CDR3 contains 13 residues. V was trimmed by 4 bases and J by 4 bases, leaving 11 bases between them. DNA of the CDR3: TGTGCCAGCAGCGTAGGGGCTAGCTATGGCTACACCTTC. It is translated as CASSVGASYGYTF.

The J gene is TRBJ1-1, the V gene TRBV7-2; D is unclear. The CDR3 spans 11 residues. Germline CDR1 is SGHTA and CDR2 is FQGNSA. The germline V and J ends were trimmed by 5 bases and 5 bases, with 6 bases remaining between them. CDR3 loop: CASSLITEAFF. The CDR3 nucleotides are TGTGCCAGCAGCCTGATTACTGAAGCTTTCTTT. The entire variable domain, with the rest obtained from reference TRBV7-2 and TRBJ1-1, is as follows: GAGVSQSPSNKVTEKGKDVELRCDPISGHTALYWYRQSLGQGLEFLIYFQGNSAPDKSGLPSDRFSAERTGGSVSTLTIQRTQQEDSAVYLCASSLITEAFFGQGTRLTVV.

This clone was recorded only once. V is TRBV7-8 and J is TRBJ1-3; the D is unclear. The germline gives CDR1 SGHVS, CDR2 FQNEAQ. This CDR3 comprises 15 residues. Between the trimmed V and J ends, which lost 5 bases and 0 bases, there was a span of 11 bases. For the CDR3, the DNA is TGTGCCAGCAGCCCGGACGTCAACTCTGGAAACACCATATATTTT. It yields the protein CASSPDVNSGNTIYF.

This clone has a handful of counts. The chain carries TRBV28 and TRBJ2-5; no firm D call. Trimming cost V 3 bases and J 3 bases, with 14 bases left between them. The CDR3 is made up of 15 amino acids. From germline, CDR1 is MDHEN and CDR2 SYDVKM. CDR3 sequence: CASSLQTVGKETQYF. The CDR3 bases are TGTGCCAGCAGTTTGCAAACAGTTGGAAAAGAGACCCAGTACTTC.

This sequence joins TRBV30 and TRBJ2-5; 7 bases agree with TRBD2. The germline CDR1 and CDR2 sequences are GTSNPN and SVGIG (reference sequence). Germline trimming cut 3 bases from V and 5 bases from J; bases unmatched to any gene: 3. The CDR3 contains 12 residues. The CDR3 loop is CAWSGGRETQYF. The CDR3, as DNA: TGTGCCTGGAGCGGGGGGAGGGAGACCCAGTACTTC.

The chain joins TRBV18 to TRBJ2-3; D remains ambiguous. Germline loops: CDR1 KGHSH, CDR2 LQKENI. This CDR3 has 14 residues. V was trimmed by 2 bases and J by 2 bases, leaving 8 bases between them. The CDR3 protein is CASSPGRATDTQYF. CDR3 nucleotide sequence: TGTGCCAGCTCACCAGGACGGGCCACAGATACGCAGTATTTT.

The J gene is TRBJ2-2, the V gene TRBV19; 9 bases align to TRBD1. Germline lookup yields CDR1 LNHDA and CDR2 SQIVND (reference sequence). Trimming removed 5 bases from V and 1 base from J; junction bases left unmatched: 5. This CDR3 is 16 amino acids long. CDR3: CASSRDREMNTGELFF. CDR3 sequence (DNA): TGTGCCAGTAGTCGGGACAGGGAGATGAACACCGGGGAGCTGTTTTTT.

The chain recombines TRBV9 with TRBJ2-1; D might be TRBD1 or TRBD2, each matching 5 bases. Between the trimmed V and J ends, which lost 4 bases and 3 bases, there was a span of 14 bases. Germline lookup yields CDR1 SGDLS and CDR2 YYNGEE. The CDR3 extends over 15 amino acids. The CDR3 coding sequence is TGTGCCAGCAGCTACACCGAGGGGCGCTACAATGAGCAGTTCTTC. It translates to CASSYTEGRYNEQFF. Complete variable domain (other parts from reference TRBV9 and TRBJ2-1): DSGVTQTPKHLITATGQRVTLRCSPRSGDLSVYWYQQSLDQGLQFLIQYYNGEERAKGNILERFSAQQFPDLHSELNLSSLELGDSALYFCASSYTEGRYNEQFFGPGTRLTVL.